The T cell receptor beta chain described here comes from a study of cytomegalovirus exposure and HLA in healthy donors. This clone has only one observation. The study ran its PCR with 60 Vbeta and 13 Jbeta primers. Assay used: immunoSEQ multiplex PCR; TCRdb lists only in-frame clones, some missing. The sample gives roughly 240,000 clones, about 77% of which show up once; roughly 0.45% is in the top ten. V lost 4 bases to trimming and J lost 0 bases, with 13 bases between them. Germline V gene lookup returns CDR1 SGDLS and CDR2 YYNGEE. The CDR3 spans 15 residues. The source is a boy younger than 18 in good health and CMV-seronegative. This chain joins TRBV9 and TRBJ2-5, with D perhaps TRBD2 (5 bases). The sequenced sample consisted of PBMCs. The CDR3 spells CASSRTRLHQETQYF. The DNA for the CDR3 is TGTGCCAGCAGCCGTACCCGACTACACCAAGAGACCCAGTACTTC.